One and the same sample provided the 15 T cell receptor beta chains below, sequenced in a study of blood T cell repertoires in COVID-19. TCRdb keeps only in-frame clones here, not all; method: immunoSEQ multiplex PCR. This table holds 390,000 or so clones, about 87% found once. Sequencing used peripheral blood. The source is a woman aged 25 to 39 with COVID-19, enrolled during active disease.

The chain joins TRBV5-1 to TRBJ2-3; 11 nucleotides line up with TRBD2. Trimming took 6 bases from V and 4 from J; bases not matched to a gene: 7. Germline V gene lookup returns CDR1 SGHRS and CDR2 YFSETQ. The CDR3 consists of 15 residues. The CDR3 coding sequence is TGCGCCAGCAACCCCCTAGCGGGAGGAGCAGATACGCAGTATTTT. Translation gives CASNPLAGGADTQYF. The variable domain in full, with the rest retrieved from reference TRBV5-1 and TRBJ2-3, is KAGVTQTPRYLIKTRGQQVTLSCSPISGHRSVSWYQQTPGQGLQFLFEYFSETQRNKGNFPGRFSGRQFSNSRSEMNVSTLELGDSALYLCASNPLAGGADTQYFGPGTRLTVL.

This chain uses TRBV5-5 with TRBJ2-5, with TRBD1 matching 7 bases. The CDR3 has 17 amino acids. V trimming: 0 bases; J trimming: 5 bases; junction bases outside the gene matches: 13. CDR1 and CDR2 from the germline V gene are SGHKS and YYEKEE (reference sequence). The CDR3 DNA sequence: TGTGCCAGCAGCTTGGCCGAAGTAAGAGGGGGCCTGGAGACCCAGTACTTC. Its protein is CASSLAEVRGGLETQYF.

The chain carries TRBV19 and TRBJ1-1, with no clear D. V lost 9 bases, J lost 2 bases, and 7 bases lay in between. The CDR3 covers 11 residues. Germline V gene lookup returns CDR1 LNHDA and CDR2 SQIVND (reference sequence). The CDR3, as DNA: TGTGCCAGCCGACTCAACACTGAAGCTTTCTTT. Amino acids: CASRLNTEAFF.

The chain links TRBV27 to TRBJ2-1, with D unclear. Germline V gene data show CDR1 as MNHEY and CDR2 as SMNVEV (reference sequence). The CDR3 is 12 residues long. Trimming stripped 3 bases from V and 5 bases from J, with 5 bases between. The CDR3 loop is CASSFVNNEQFF. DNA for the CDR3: TGTGCCAGCAGTTTCGTAAACAATGAGCAGTTCTTC.

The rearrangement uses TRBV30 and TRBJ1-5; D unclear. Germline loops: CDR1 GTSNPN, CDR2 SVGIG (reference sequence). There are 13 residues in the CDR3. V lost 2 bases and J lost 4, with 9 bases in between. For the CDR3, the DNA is TGTGCCTGGAGTCCCGGAGAGAATCAGCCCCAGCATTTT. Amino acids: CAWSPGENQPQHF.

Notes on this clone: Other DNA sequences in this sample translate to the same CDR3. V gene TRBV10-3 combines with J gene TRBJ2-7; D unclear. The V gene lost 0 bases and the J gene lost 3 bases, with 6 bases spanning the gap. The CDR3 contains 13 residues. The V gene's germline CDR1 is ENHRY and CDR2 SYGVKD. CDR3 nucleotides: TGTGCCATCAGTGAGTCGAGAGGCTACGAGCAGTACTTC. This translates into CAISESRGYEQYF.

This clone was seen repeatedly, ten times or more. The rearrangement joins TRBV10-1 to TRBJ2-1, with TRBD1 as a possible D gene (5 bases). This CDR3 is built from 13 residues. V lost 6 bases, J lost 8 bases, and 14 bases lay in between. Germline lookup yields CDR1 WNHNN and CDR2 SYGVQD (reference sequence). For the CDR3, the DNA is TGCGCCAGCAGCCCCGACTGGGGCGATGAGCAGTTCTTC. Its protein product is CASSPDWGDEQFF.

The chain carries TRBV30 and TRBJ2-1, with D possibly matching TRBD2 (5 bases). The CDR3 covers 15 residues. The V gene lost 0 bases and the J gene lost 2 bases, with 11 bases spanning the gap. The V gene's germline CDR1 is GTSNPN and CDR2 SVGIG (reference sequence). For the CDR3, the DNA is TGTGCCTGGAGTGTGGAGGCTACGGCCTACAATGAGCAGTTCTTC. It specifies CAWSVEATAYNEQFF.

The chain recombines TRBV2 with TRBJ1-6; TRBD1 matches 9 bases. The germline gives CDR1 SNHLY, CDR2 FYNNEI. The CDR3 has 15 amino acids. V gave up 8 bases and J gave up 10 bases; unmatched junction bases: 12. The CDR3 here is CASVGWDRDWSPLHF. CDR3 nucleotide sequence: TGTGCCAGCGTAGGGTGGGACAGGGATTGGTCACCCCTCCACTTT.

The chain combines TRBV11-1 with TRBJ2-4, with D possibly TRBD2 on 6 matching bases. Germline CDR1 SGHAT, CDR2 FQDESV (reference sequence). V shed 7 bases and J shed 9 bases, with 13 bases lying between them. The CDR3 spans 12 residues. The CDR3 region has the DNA TGTGCCAGCACCCCCGGGCGGGGCATTCAGTACTTC. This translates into CASTPGRGIQYF. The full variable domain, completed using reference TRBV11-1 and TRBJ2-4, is EAEVAQSPRYKITEKSQAVAFWCDPISGHATLYWYRQILGQGPELLVQFQDESVVDDSQLPKDRFSAERLKGVDSTLKIQPAELGDSAMYLCASTPGRGIQYFGAGTRLSVL.

In DNA, the CDR3 is TGTGCCAGTAGAGACAGGGGTATCACCGAGCAGTACTTC. Protein: CASRDRGITEQYF. V is TRBV19 and J is TRBJ2-7, with 8 bases that match TRBD1. V shed 6 bases and J 6 bases; nucleotides not matched to a gene: 7. The CDR3 loop spans 13 amino acids. Germline V CDR1 and CDR2: LNHDA, SQIVND (reference sequence). The whole variable domain, remainder taken from reference TRBV19 and TRBJ2-7, is DGGITQSPKYLFRKEGQNVTLSCEQNLNHDAMYWYRQDPGQGLRLIYYSQIVNDFQKGDIAEGYSVSREKKESFPLTVTSAQKNPTAFYLCASRDRGITEQYFGPGTRLTVT.

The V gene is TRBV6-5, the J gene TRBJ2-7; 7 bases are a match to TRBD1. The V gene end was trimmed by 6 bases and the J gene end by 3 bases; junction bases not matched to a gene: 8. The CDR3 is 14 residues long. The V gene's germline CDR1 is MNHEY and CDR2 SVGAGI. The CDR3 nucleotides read TGTGCCAGCAGACGGACAGGAGCACGCTACGAGCAGTACTTC. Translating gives CASRRTGARYEQYF.

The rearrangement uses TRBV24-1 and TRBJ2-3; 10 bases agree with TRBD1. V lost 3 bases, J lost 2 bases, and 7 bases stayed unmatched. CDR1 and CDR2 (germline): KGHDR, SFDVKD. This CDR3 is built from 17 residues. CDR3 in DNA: TGTGCCACCAGTGATACCCGACAGGGGGCGGTCACAGATACGCAGTATTTT. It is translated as CATSDTRQGAVTDTQYF.

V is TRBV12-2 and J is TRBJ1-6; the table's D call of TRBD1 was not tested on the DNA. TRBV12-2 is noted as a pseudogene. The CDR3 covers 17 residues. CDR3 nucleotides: TGTGCAAGTCGCTTACGCCTTGGGGCATACCGTAATTCACCCCTCCACTTT. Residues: CASRLRLGAYRNSPLHF.

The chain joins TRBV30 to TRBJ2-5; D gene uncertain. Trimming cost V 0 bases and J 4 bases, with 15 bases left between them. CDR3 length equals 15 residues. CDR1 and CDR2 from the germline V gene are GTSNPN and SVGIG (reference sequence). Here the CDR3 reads CAWSVTFLSGETQYF. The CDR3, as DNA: TGTGCCTGGAGTGTAACATTCTTATCGGGAGAGACCCAGTACTTC.